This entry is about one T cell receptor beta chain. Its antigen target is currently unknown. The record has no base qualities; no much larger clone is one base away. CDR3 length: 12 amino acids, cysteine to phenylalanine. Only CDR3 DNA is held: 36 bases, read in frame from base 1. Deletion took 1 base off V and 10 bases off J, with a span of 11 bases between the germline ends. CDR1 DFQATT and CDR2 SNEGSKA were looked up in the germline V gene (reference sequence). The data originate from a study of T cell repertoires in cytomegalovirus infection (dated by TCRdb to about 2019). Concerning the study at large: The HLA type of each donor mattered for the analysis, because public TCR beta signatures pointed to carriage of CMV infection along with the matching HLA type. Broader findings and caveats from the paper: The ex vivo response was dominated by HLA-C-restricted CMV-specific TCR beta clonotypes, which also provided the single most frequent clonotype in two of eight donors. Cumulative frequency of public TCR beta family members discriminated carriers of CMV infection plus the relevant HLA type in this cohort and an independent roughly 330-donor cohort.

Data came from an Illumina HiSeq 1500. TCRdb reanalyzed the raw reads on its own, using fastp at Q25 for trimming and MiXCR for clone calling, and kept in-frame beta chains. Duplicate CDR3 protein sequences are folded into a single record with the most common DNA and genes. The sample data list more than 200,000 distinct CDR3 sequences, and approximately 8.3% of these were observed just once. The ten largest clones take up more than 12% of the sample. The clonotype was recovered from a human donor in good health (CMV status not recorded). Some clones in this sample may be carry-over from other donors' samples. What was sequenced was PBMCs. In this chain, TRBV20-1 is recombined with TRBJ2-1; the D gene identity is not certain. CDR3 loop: CSARVPPHEQFF. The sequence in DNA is TGCAGTGCTAGAGTTCCGCCTCACGAGCAGTTCTTC.